Reported below is one T cell receptor (beta chain). Its antigen is undetermined. The table came from immunoSEQ multiplex PCR; TCRdb's copy has only in-frame clones and leaves some out. The data hold tens of thousands of clones, with 94% observed a single time. The CDR3 consists of 14 residues. Trimming cost V 2 bases and J 3 bases, with 11 bases left between them. Germline CDR1 and CDR2: SGHVS and FQNEAQ. Noted time point: newly diagnosed, previously untreated cHL patient sample. Untreated, newly diagnosed classical Hodgkin lymphoma PBMCs were used for comparison. This sample is drawn from a study of PD-1 blockade in classical Hodgkin lymphoma. The study, taken as a whole, reports: The origin of the repertoire differences remains undefined, with disease activity or prior therapy as possible causes.

The sample taken for sequencing was peripheral blood mononuclear cells (PBMCs). The J gene is TRBJ2-7, the V gene TRBV7-8, with D possibly matching TRBD2 (5 bases). The TCR sequence derives from a human donor with classical Hodgkin lymphoma. CDR3 region: CASSLRSAVYEQYF. CDR3 coding DNA: TGTGCCAGCAGCTTACGGTCAGCGGTCTACGAGCAGTACTTC. Full variable domain (missing parts from reference TRBV7-8 and TRBJ2-7): GAGVSQSPRYKVAKRGQDVALRCDPISGHVSLFWYQQALGQGPEFLTYFQNEAQLDKSGLPSDRFFAERPEGSVSTLKIQRTQQEDSAVYLCASSLRSAVYEQYFGPGTRLTVT.